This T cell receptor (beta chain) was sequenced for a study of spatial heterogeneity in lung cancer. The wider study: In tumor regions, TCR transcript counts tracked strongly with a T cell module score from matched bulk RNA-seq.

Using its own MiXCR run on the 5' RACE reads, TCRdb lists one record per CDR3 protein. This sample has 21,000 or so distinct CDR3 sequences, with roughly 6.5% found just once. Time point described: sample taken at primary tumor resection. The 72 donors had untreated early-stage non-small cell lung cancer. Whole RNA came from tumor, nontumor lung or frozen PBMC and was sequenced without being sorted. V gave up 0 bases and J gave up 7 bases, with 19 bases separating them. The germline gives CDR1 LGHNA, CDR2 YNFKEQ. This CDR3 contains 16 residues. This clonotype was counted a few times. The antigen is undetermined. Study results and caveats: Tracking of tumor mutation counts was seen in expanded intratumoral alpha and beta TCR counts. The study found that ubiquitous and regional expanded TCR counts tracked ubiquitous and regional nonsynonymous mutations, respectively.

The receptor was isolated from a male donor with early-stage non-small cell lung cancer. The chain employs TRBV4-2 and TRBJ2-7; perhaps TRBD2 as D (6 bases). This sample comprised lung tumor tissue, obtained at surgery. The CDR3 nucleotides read TGTGCCAGCAGCCAAGAGGCTAGCGCGCTCCGGTGGGAGCAGTACTTC. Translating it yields CASSQEASALRWEQYF.